Below are 24 T cell receptor beta chains sequenced from a single sample in a study of blood T cell repertoires in COVID-19. Clones were read by immunoSEQ multiplex PCR, and TCRdb kept only the in-frame ones, dropping some. The sample consists of 120,000 to 150,000 clones, roughly 76% of them appearing once. The sample was peripheral blood. These receptors originate from an older man with acute or convalescent COVID-19.

This rearrangement joins TRBV9 to TRBJ2-5; D may be TRBD1 (6 bases). The V and J ends lost 6 bases and 5 bases respectively, with 20 bases between them. This CDR3 contains 15 residues. Germline V gene sequence: CDR1 SGDLS, CDR2 YYNGEE. The chain's CDR3 is CASNKNTGSFETQYF. Here the CDR3 DNA reads TGTGCCAGCAACAAAAATACAGGGTCTTTTGAGACCCAGTACTTC.

This clone was found many times. The CDR3 here is CASRGRATEAFF. The CDR3 nucleotides are TGTGCCAGCAGGGGCAGGGCCACTGAAGCTTTCTTT. The chain links TRBV28 to TRBJ1-1; TRBD1 might be the D (5 bases). Between the trimmed V and J ends, which lost 6 bases and 4 bases, there was a span of 9 bases. The CDR3 spans 12 residues. Germline V gene data show CDR1 as MDHEN and CDR2 as SYDVKM.

The chain couples TRBV2 to TRBJ1-5, with 7 bases aligning to TRBD1. CDR3 size: 15 residues. In germline, CDR1 is SNHLY, CDR2 FYNNEI. J gave up 0 bases and V 7 bases, and 6 bases lay outside the gene matches. CDR3 nucleotide sequence: TGTGCCAGCACTAGGGACAGAATTAGCAATCAGCCCCAGCATTTT. Translated, it gives CASTRDRISNQPQHF.

The chain has TRBV5-5 and TRBJ2-7, with a possible D match to TRBD1 (6 bases). Germline V gene lookup returns CDR1 SGHKS and CDR2 YYEKEE (reference sequence). The CDR3 has 14 amino acids. The ends were cut back, 1 base at V and 3 bases at J, with 11 bases in the middle. The CDR3 protein is CASSLQTGSYEQYF. The CDR3 nucleotides are TGTGCCAGCAGCTTGCAGACAGGAAGCTACGAGCAGTACTTC.

The chain couples TRBV19 to TRBJ1-3; TRBD1 agrees at 7 bases. J gave up 0 bases and V 5 bases, and 10 bases lay outside the gene matches. Germline lookup yields CDR1 LNHDA and CDR2 SQIVND (reference sequence). The CDR3 is 17 residues long. The CDR3 sequence: CASSPRTGPVSGNTIYF. The CDR3 coding sequence is TGTGCCAGTAGTCCCCGGACAGGCCCTGTCTCTGGAAACACCATATATTTT.

In this sample, this clone turned up many times. This rearrangement joins TRBV4-2 to TRBJ1-4, with unresolved D. Between the trimmed V and J ends, which lost 1 base and 10 bases, there was a span of 13 bases. The germline V gene encodes CDR1 LGHNA and CDR2 YNFKEQ. CDR3 length: 14 residues. The CDR3 sequence: CASSQVGVYGKLFF. CDR3 coding DNA: TGTGCCAGCAGCCAAGTCGGGGTGTATGGAAAACTGTTTTTT.

The chain couples TRBV10-3 to TRBJ1-1; TRBD1 matches 7 bases. The CDR3 is 15 residues long. In germline, CDR1 is ENHRY, CDR2 SYGVKD. V dropped 3 bases and J dropped 3; count of bases not matched to a gene: 7. In DNA form, the CDR3 reads TGTGCCATCAGTGAAAAACAGGGGTGGGACACTGAAGCTTTCTTT. Amino acid sequence: CAISEKQGWDTEAFF.

This clone came up once. The chain joins TRBV7-8 to TRBJ1-1; the match to TRBD1 covers 9 bases. CDR1 and CDR2 from the germline V gene are SGHVS and FQNEAQ. Trimming at V came to 2 bases and at J to 1 base, leaving 14 bases not matched to a gene. The CDR3 has 19 residues. CDR3: CASSLPPGQGLEKNTEAFF. Written as DNA, the CDR3 is TGTGCCAGCAGCTTACCTCCGGGACAGGGATTGGAGAAGAACACTGAAGCTTTCTTT.

This sequence joins TRBV7-9 and TRBJ1-4; D gene unclear. CDR3 size: 14 residues. Germline CDR1 and CDR2: SEHNR and FQNEAQ (reference sequence). Trimming took 5 bases from V and 2 from J, leaving 9 bases between them. CDR3 loop: CASSPQVTNEKLFF. Here the CDR3 DNA reads TGTGCCAGCAGCCCTCAGGTGACTAATGAAAAACTGTTTTTT.

This chain uses TRBV27 with TRBJ2-2, with D unclear. Germline lookup yields CDR1 MNHEY and CDR2 SMNVEV (reference sequence). The V end was cut by 5 bases, the J end by 3 bases, with 4 bases between. The length of the CDR3 is 12 residues. The CDR3 spells CASSSHTGELFF. CDR3 DNA: TGTGCCAGCAGTAGCCACACCGGGGAGCTGTTTTTT.

This clone was detected a few times. The chain has TRBV4-1 and TRBJ2-2; D not resolved. Trimming removed 3 bases from V and 7 bases from J, with 15 bases in between. The CDR3 sequence is 15 residues long. The V gene's germline CDR1 is MGHRA and CDR2 YSYEKL. For the CDR3, the DNA is TGCGCCAGCAGCCACGAGGCTTATTCGCGCGGGGAGCTGTTTTTT. It translates to CASSHEAYSRGELFF.

The chain joins TRBV7-9 to TRBJ2-4; 8 bases line up with TRBD1. Per the germline V gene, CDR1 is SEHNR and CDR2 is FQNEAQ (reference sequence). Unmatched junction bases numbered 5, after V lost 1 base and J lost 6 bases. CDR3 length: 15 amino acids. CDR3 region: CASSLVAQGGNIQYF. CDR3 bases: TGTGCCAGCAGCTTAGTTGCACAGGGGGGAAACATTCAGTACTTC.

This sequence joins TRBV7-3 and TRBJ2-7; 9 positions agree with TRBD1. The CDR3 loop spans 16 amino acids. CDR1 is SGHTA and CDR2 is FQGTGA in the germline V gene. V was pared by 2 bases and J by 0 bases, with 5 bases of the junction left unmatched. CDR3 DNA sequence: TGTGCCAGCAGCTTAGGGCCGACAGGGGGCTCCTACGAGCAGTACTTC. It specifies CASSLGPTGGSYEQYF.

Here the CDR3 DNA reads TGTGCCAGCAGCCGGTCAGGGTCTGGAAACACCATATATTTT. Protein: CASSRSGSGNTIYF. The V gene is TRBV2, the J gene TRBJ1-3; D possibly corresponds to TRBD1 (5 bases). Germline V gene data show CDR1 as SNHLY and CDR2 as FYNNEI. The CDR3 runs 14 residues. Deletions cut 6 bases from V and 1 base from J, with 10 bases between.

This clone was counted a few times. This chain links TRBV4-1 with TRBJ1-4; D ambiguous. This CDR3 contains 15 residues. The V gene's germline CDR1 is MGHRA and CDR2 YSYEKL. V lost 1 base to trimming and J lost 0 bases, with 6 bases between them. The CDR3 reads CASSQVIATNEKLFF. The CDR3 DNA reads as TGCGCCAGCAGCCAAGTCATTGCAACTAATGAAAAACTGTTTTTT.

The chain carries TRBV27 and TRBJ2-7, with D tentatively TRBD2 (6 bases). The CDR3 is made up of 19 amino acids. The germline V gene has CDR1 MNHEY and CDR2 SMNVEV (reference sequence). V was cut by 4 bases and J by 0 bases, with 25 bases left in between. The CDR3 loop reads CASSSIGVVAEGSSYEQYF. CDR3 sequence (DNA): TGTGCCAGCAGTTCCATCGGAGTGGTAGCGGAGGGGAGCTCCTACGAGCAGTACTTC.

This clone was detected once. V gene TRBV2 combines with J gene TRBJ2-2, with 11 bases identical to TRBD1. CDR1 is SNHLY, CDR2 FYNNEI, per germline. The CDR3 consists of 14 residues. Trimming cost V 9 bases and J 4 bases; bases outside gene matches: 4. The CDR3 spells CARRGQGVTGELFF. The CDR3 DNA sequence: TGTGCCAGAAGGGGACAGGGGGTCACCGGGGAGCTGTTTTTT.

The chain employs TRBV10-3 and TRBJ1-6; D may be TRBD1 (6 bases). This CDR3 spans 13 amino acids. The V end lost 9 bases, the J end lost 4 bases, and 10 bases lay between the germline ends. The germline gives CDR1 ENHRY, CDR2 SYGVKD. The CDR3, as DNA: TGTGCCATAGGGGACAAGTATAATTCACCCCTCCACTTT. Translating it yields CAIGDKYNSPLHF.

CDR3 residues: CATSSGVTNEKLFF. The DNA of the CDR3 is TGTGCCACCAGCAGCGGTGTGACTAATGAAAAACTGTTTTTT. The chain carries TRBV15 and TRBJ1-4; D is uncertain. Germline lookup yields CDR1 LNHNV and CDR2 YYDKDF (reference sequence). V gave up 3 bases and J gave up 2 bases, with 7 bases separating them. This CDR3 has 14 amino acids. Based on the CDR3 plus reference TRBV15 and TRBJ1-4, the full variable domain is DAMVIQNPRYQVTQFGKPVTLSCSQTLNHNVMYWYQQKSSQAPKLLFHYYDKDFNNEADTPDNFQSRRPNTSFCFLDIRSPGLGDTAMYLCATSSGVTNEKLFFGSGTQLSVL.

The chain employs TRBV4-2 and TRBJ2-7; D possibly corresponds to TRBD2 (5 bases). V dropped 4 bases and J dropped 2 bases, with 15 bases sitting between them. The CDR3 spans 15 residues. Looked up from germline, CDR1 is LGHNA and CDR2 is YNFKEQ. DNA of the CDR3: TGTGCCAGCAGCCCAAACACGGGATTACCCTACGAGCAGTACTTC. It specifies CASSPNTGLPYEQYF.

The chain has TRBV19 and TRBJ2-6; D is possibly TRBD1 (5 bases). This CDR3 spans 14 amino acids. Trimming took 8 bases from V and 0 from J, leaving 8 bases between them. Germline V CDR1 and CDR2: LNHDA, SQIVND (reference sequence). The CDR3 coding sequence is TGTGCCAGTCAGGGTAGCTCTGGGGCCAACGTCCTGACTTTC. Its protein product is CASQGSSGANVLTF.

This chain connects TRBV6-4 to TRBJ2-2, with 9 bases fitting TRBD2. The V gene's germline CDR1 is MRHNA and CDR2 SNTAGT. This CDR3 is 13 amino acids long. J lost 3 bases, V lost 10 bases, and 3 bases had no gene match. The CDR3 protein is CATQREDTGELFF. In nucleotides, the CDR3 is TGTGCCACCCAGCGGGAGGACACCGGGGAGCTGTTTTTT.

The gene calls are TRBV2 and TRBJ2-3, with 7 bases aligning to TRBD1. In germline, CDR1 is SNHLY, CDR2 FYNNEI. Trimming at V came to 4 bases and at J to 4 bases, leaving 17 bases not matched to a gene. This CDR3 comprises 18 residues. The CDR3 DNA sequence: TGTGCCAGCAGTGCTAACGGCCAGACAGGGTCCTTCTCAGATACGCAGTATTTT. Residues: CASSANGQTGSFSDTQYF.

The J gene is TRBJ2-3, the V gene TRBV3-1 (or the pseudogene TRBV3-2); maybe TRBD2 (7 bases). V was trimmed by 0 bases and J by 3 bases, leaving 10 bases between them. The CDR3 has 15 amino acids. Looked up from germline, CDR1 is LGHDT and CDR2 is YNNKEL (reference sequence). The CDR3 here is CASSQDGGATDTQYF. CDR3 bases: TGTGCCAGCAGCCAAGATGGGGGGGCAACAGATACGCAGTATTTT.